These 31 T cell receptor beta chains share one sample of origin, sequenced in a study of blood T cell repertoires in COVID-19. Profiled with immunoSEQ multiplex PCR; TCRdb holds only in-frame clones, not every one. The table shows some 46,000 clones, with 85% to 90% occurring only once. Sequences were obtained from peripheral blood. All receptors derive from a human donor in a cohort sampled during active COVID-19.

The CDR3 loop reads CASSSQGVEQFF. The CDR3 DNA follows: TGTGCCAGCAGCTCCCAAGGGGTTGAGCAGTTCTTC. The chain links TRBV11-1 to TRBJ2-1, with D possibly TRBD1 on 5 matching bases. The germline V and J ends were trimmed by 4 bases and 9 bases, with 10 bases remaining between them. The CDR3 extends over 12 amino acids. Germline CDR1 SGHAT, CDR2 FQDESV (reference sequence).

The chain joins TRBV20-1 to TRBJ2-7; D gene uncertain. CDR3 length: 17 residues. V lost 3 bases and J lost 2, with 23 bases in between. The germline V gene has CDR1 DFQATT and CDR2 SNEGSKA (reference sequence). The CDR3 coding sequence is TGCAGTGCTAGTCCCCCTCCAGCGCGGAGACGGGCCTACGAGCAGTACTTC. Residues: CSASPPPARRRAYEQYF.

The J gene is TRBJ2-7, the V gene TRBV28; D gene ambiguous. Germline CDR1 reads MDHEN; CDR2 reads SYDVKM. Trimming removed 3 bases from V and 6 bases from J, with 6 bases in between. The CDR3 spans 11 residues. Written as DNA, the CDR3 is TGTGCCAGCAGTTTTTACACCGAGCAGTACTTC. Its protein product is CASSFYTEQYF.

The chain carries TRBV27 and TRBJ2-3; 8 bases fit TRBD1. This CDR3 is built from 13 residues. Germline V CDR1 and CDR2: MNHEY, SMNVEV (reference sequence). Germline trimming cut 3 bases from V and 7 bases from J; bases unmatched to any gene: 3. CDR3 amino acids: CASSFGQGNTQYF. CDR3 coding DNA: TGTGCCAGCAGTTTTGGACAGGGAAATACGCAGTATTTT.

The chain carries TRBV11-2 and TRBJ1-2; no firm D call. The CDR3 covers 12 residues. Germline-derived CDR1 and CDR2 are SGHAT and FQNNGV. Trimming took 2 bases from V and 7 from J, leaving 8 bases between them. The CDR3 reads CASSLSERGYTF. As DNA, the CDR3 is TGTGCCAGCAGCTTATCAGAGCGTGGCTACACCTTC. The full variable domain, with the rest looked up from reference TRBV11-2 and TRBJ1-2, is EAGVAQSPRYKIIEKRQSVAFWCNPISGHATLYWYQQILGQGPKLLIQFQNNGVVDDSQLPKDRFSAERLKGVDSTLKIQPAKLEDSAVYLCASSLSERGYTFGSGTRLTVV.

The rearrangement links TRBV11-2 to TRBJ2-7, with TRBD1 identical over 9 bases. Germline lookup yields CDR1 SGHAT and CDR2 FQNNGV. The CDR3 is 18 amino acids. V lost 1 base to trimming and J lost 7 bases; unmatched junction nucleotides: 17. The CDR3 region is CASSLAPGRQGEGREQYF. The CDR3 nucleotides read TGTGCCAGCAGCTTAGCCCCAGGACGACAGGGGGAGGGTCGGGAGCAGTACTTC.

The chain uses TRBV7-9 and TRBJ2-6, with 7 nucleotides matching TRBD2. The CDR3 length is 18 residues. With 3 bases clipped from V and 0 bases from J, the junction kept 8 bases outside the gene matches. Looked up from germline, CDR1 is SEHNR and CDR2 is FQNEAQ (reference sequence). The DNA of the CDR3 is TGTGCCAGCAGCTTTCATCCTACGGGGGGCTCTGGGGCCAACGTCCTGACTTTC. Translated: CASSFHPTGGSGANVLTF.

V gene TRBV5-1 combines with J gene TRBJ1-1; no firm D call. Germline loops: CDR1 SGHRS, CDR2 YFSETQ. The CDR3 sequence is 13 residues long. With 2 bases removed from V and 0 bases from J, the gap between germline ends came to 5 bases. CDR3 DNA: TGCGCCAGCAGCTTCGCGCTGAACACTGAAGCTTTCTTT. It is translated as CASSFALNTEAFF.

The chain joins TRBV7-2 to TRBJ2-1, with 8 bases matching TRBD2. The length of the CDR3 is 14 residues. The V gene end was trimmed by 4 bases and the J gene end by 7 bases; junction bases not matched to a gene: 6. Germline V gives CDR1 SGHTA, CDR2 FQGNSA. CDR3 sequence: CASSSAGVRNEQFF. The DNA of the CDR3 is TGTGCCAGCAGCTCAGCGGGAGTAAGGAATGAGCAGTTCTTC.

The chain joins TRBV10-3 to TRBJ1-2; the match to TRBD1 covers 7 bases. This CDR3 has 12 residues. J gave up 6 bases and V 8 bases, and 6 bases lay outside the gene matches. From germline, CDR1 is ENHRY and CDR2 SYGVKD. Here the CDR3 DNA reads TGTGCCATCGGCTCGACAGGGAATGGCTACACCTTC. It translates to CAIGSTGNGYTF.

V is TRBV28 and J is TRBJ2-3; 8 bases match TRBD2. The V gene end was trimmed by 8 bases and the J gene end by 2 bases; junction bases not matched to a gene: 9. The CDR3 totals 15 residues. Germline V gives CDR1 MDHEN, CDR2 SYDVKM. The DNA of the CDR3 is TGTGCCAGCGCAGATCGGGGGGGAGTCACAGATACGCAGTATTTT. It is translated as CASADRGGVTDTQYF.

The gene calls are TRBV4-1 and TRBJ1-2; tentatively, D is TRBD1 (6 bases). V lost 7 bases to trimming and J lost 5 bases, with 17 bases between them. The germline V gene has CDR1 MGHRA and CDR2 YSYEKL. This CDR3 is 14 amino acids long. The CDR3 spells CASTARQGQYGYTF. Here the CDR3 DNA reads TGCGCCAGCACCGCAAGACAAGGACAGTATGGCTACACCTTC.

J is TRBJ2-1 and V is TRBV9, with 9 bases fitting TRBD2. Per germline, CDR1 SGDLS and CDR2 YYNGEE. The CDR3 has 16 amino acids. After removal of 4 bases from V and 4 bases from J, the junction contained 9 bases not matched to a gene. The CDR3 bases are TGTGCCAGCAGCTCAAGAGGACTAGCGCGTTACAATGAGCAGTTCTTC. Protein product: CASSSRGLARYNEQFF. Based on the CDR3 plus reference TRBV9 and TRBJ2-1, the full variable domain is DSGVTQTPKHLITATGQRVTLRCSPRSGDLSVYWYQQSLDQGLQFLIQYYNGEERAKGNILERFSAQQFPDLHSELNLSSLELGDSALYFCASSSRGLARYNEQFFGPGTRLTVL.

A single count supports this clone. The chain carries TRBV12-3 or TRBV12-4 and TRBJ2-3, with TRBD2 as a possible D gene (6 bases). This CDR3 region has 13 residues. The ends were cut back, 6 bases at V and 6 bases at J, with 13 bases in the middle. The CDR3 nucleotides are TGTGCCAGCAGGACCTCTAGCGTCGATACGCAGTATTTT. Translated, it gives CASRTSSVDTQYF.

This chain uses TRBV27 with TRBJ2-7, with 8 bases aligning to TRBD1. The CDR3 length is 14 residues. Losses at the gene ends were 5 bases for V and 3 bases for J; bases not matched to a gene: 6. Per the germline V gene, CDR1 is MNHEY and CDR2 is SMNVEV (reference sequence). Here the CDR3 reads CASSGRTGYYEQYF. The CDR3 DNA is TGTGCCAGCAGTGGCCGGACAGGGTACTACGAGCAGTACTTC.

This sequence joins TRBV6-5 and TRBJ1-3; D may be TRBD1 (6 bases). In germline, CDR1 is MNHEY, CDR2 SVGAGI. V was pared by 4 bases and J by 2 bases, with 9 bases between. The CDR3 runs 14 residues. Here the CDR3 DNA reads TGTGCCAGCAGTTCGGGACACCCTGGAAACACCATATATTTT. The encoded protein is CASSSGHPGNTIYF.

This chain uses TRBV19 with TRBJ2-4, with D perhaps TRBD1 (6 bases). V was cut by 1 base and J by 1 base, with 14 bases left in between. Per the germline V gene, CDR1 is LNHDA and CDR2 is SQIVND (reference sequence). The CDR3 loop spans 17 amino acids. The CDR3 coding sequence is TGTGCCAGTAGTATAGCCTCCCTCGACAGGGCCAAAAACATTCAGTACTTC. Translation gives CASSIASLDRAKNIQYF.

This clone was observed once. The chain employs TRBV6-5 and TRBJ2-5; no clear D. Trimming took 5 bases from V and 4 from J, leaving 5 bases between them. Germline lookup yields CDR1 MNHEY and CDR2 SVGAGI. This CDR3 region has 11 residues. CDR3 sequence (DNA): TGTGCCAGCAGTAACACAGAGACCCAGTACTTC. It encodes CASSNTETQYF.

This clone appeared a single time. V usage is TRBV27 and J usage is TRBJ1-1; the D is unclear. This CDR3 spans 15 amino acids. Germline values: CDR1 MNHEY, CDR2 SMNVEV (reference sequence). Trimming cost V 5 bases and J 0 bases, with 13 bases left between them. The CDR3 bases are TGTGCCAGCAGTCCCCTGAACGGAGTGAACACTGAAGCTTTCTTT. This encodes CASSPLNGVNTEAFF.

On this clone itself: Different DNA sequences within this sample yield the same CDR3. The chain has TRBV18 and TRBJ1-1; 9 positions agree with TRBD1. This CDR3 contains 14 residues. Per germline, CDR1 KGHSH and CDR2 LQKENI. The V segment lost 3 bases and the J segment 2 bases; nucleotides outside the gene matches: 1. CDR3 sequence (DNA): TGTGCCAGCTCACCGGGACAGGGAAACACTGAAGCTTTCTTT. This sequence encodes CASSPGQGNTEAFF.

The chain carries TRBV2 and TRBJ1-3, with D possibly being TRBD1 (6 bases). The V end was cut by 9 bases, the J end by 0 bases, with 12 bases between. The CDR3 is 14 amino acids. The V gene's germline CDR1 is SNHLY and CDR2 FYNNEI. CDR3 bases: TGTGCCAGTGACAGGACACGCTCTGGAAACACCATATATTTT. Its translation: CASDRTRSGNTIYF. Using reference TRBV2 and TRBJ1-3 for the parts outside the CDR3, the full variable domain is EPEVTQTPSHQVTQMGQEVILRCVPISNHLYFYWYRQILGQKVEFLVSFYNNEISEKSEIFDDQFSVERPDGSNFTLKIRSTKLEDSAMYFCASDRTRSGNTIYFGEGSWLTVV.

CDR3 amino acids: CASERERVSTDTQYF. CDR3 in DNA: TGTGCCAGCGAACGCGAGCGGGTTAGCACAGATACGCAGTATTTT. The J gene is TRBJ2-3, the V gene TRBV28, with D possibly TRBD2 on 6 matching bases. This CDR3 region has 15 residues. Trimming removed 8 bases at V and 0 bases at J, with 15 bases between. The V gene's germline CDR1 is MDHEN and CDR2 SYDVKM.

The rearrangement uses TRBV7-9 and TRBJ2-5; 12 bases map to TRBD2. The V gene end was trimmed by 5 bases and the J gene end by 4 bases; junction bases not matched to a gene: 5. CDR3 size: 15 residues. Per the germline V gene, CDR1 is SEHNR and CDR2 is FQNEAQ (reference sequence). The CDR3 protein is CASSASGRGTETQYF. The CDR3 bases are TGTGCCAGCAGCGCTAGCGGGAGGGGGACAGAGACCCAGTACTTC. Full variable domain (remainder filled in from reference TRBV7-9 and TRBJ2-5): DTGVSQNPRHKITKRGQNVTFRCDPISEHNRLYWYRQTLGQGPEFLTYFQNEAQLEKSRLLSDRFSAERPKGSFSTLEIQRTEQGDSAMYLCASSASGRGTETQYFGPGTRLLVL.

The V gene is TRBV11-2, the J gene TRBJ2-7, with 11 bases fitting TRBD1. V gave up 6 bases and J gave up 4 bases; unmatched junction bases: 8. This CDR3 is built from 15 residues. Germline assignment: CDR1 SGHAT and CDR2 FQNNGV. CDR3 protein: CASSVEGQGAYEQYF. The CDR3 DNA sequence: TGTGCCAGCAGTGTTGAAGGACAGGGGGCTTACGAGCAGTACTTC.

This clone was detected once. This sequence joins TRBV3-1 (or the pseudogene TRBV3-2) and TRBJ1-5; tentative D call: TRBD1 (6 bases). This CDR3 is built from 16 residues. V shed 4 bases and J shed 6 bases, with 19 bases lying between them. CDR1 is LGHDT and CDR2 is YNNKEL in the germline V gene (reference sequence). CDR3 sequence reads: CASSPGGGRYIQPQHF. DNA for the CDR3: TGTGCCAGCAGCCCCGGGGGGGGGCGGTATATTCAGCCCCAGCATTTT.

The V gene is TRBV30, the J gene TRBJ1-5; D may be TRBD1 (6 bases). The CDR3 is made up of 16 amino acids. The V end was cut by 0 bases, the J end by 3 bases, with 15 bases between. Germline CDR1 GTSNPN, CDR2 SVGIG (reference sequence). The CDR3 loop reads CAWSVEGGDYNQPQHF. The CDR3 bases are TGTGCCTGGAGTGTGGAAGGGGGAGATTACAATCAGCCCCAGCATTTT.

In its sample, this clone was seen a few times. This chain uses TRBV29-1 with TRBJ2-1, with 7 bases fitting TRBD2. The CDR3 loop spans 16 amino acids. In germline, CDR1 is SQVTM, CDR2 ANQGSEA. J was trimmed by 0 bases and V by 6 bases; bases with no gene match: 11. The CDR3: CSVYGGFISSYNEQFF. CDR3 DNA: TGCAGCGTCTACGGGGGGTTTATAAGCTCCTACAATGAGCAGTTCTTC.

The V gene is TRBV7-9, the J gene TRBJ2-7; 10 nucleotides match TRBD1. The V and J ends lost 5 bases and 0 bases, in that order; junction bases with no gene match: 7. Germline values: CDR1 SEHNR, CDR2 FQNEAQ (reference sequence). The CDR3 sequence is 16 residues long. CDR3 bases: TGTGCCAGCAGCAACCGGACAGGGGGGATCTCCTACGAGCAGTACTTC. Translation: CASSNRTGGISYEQYF.

The genes are TRBV6-2 or TRBV6-3 and TRBJ1-1, with TRBD1 as a possible D gene (6 bases). Trimming removed 5 bases at V and 2 bases at J, with 15 bases between. From germline, CDR1 is MNHEY and CDR2 SVGEGT. This CDR3 spans 15 amino acids. The CDR3 region has the DNA TGTGCCAGCAGTAATCGGACAGTGGTTAACACTGAAGCTTTCTTT. It is translated as CASSNRTVVNTEAFF.

This chain uses TRBV6-6 with TRBJ1-1; a possible D gene is TRBD1 (6 bases). Germline V lookup: CDR1 MNHNY, CDR2 SVGAGI (reference sequence). Trimming removed 6 bases from V and 2 bases from J, with 16 bases in between. The CDR3 consists of 15 residues. The CDR3 DNA is TGTGCCAGCAGCACGCCAACGGGACAAAACACTGAAGCTTTCTTT. Translating gives CASSTPTGQNTEAFF.

The chain couples TRBV9 to TRBJ2-6; tentatively, D is TRBD1 (5 bases). Trimming cost V 3 bases and J 2 bases, with 12 bases left between them. Germline V gene lookup returns CDR1 SGDLS and CDR2 YYNGEE. This CDR3 region has 16 residues. CDR3 in DNA: TGTGCCAGCAGCGGTAAGGGGCGTGCTGGGGCCAACGTCCTGACTTTC. It is translated as CASSGKGRAGANVLTF.